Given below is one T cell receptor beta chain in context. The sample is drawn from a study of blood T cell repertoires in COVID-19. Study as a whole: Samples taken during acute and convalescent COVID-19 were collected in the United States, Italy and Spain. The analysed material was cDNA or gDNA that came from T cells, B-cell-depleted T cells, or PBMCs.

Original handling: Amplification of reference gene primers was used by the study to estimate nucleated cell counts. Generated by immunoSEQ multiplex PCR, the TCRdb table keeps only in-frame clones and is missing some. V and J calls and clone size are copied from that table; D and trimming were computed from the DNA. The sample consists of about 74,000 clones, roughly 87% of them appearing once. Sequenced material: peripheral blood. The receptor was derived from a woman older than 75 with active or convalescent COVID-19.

The CDR3 bases are TGTGCCAGCAGAGAAGGGAGACCCGGGGAGCTGTTTTTT. Protein product: CASREGRPGELFF. The rearrangement links TRBV27 to TRBJ2-2; D may be TRBD2 (5 bases). Trimming took 6 bases from V and 6 from J, leaving 11 bases between them. Germline V gene data show CDR1 as MNHEY and CDR2 as SMNVEV (reference sequence). The CDR3 loop spans 13 amino acids.